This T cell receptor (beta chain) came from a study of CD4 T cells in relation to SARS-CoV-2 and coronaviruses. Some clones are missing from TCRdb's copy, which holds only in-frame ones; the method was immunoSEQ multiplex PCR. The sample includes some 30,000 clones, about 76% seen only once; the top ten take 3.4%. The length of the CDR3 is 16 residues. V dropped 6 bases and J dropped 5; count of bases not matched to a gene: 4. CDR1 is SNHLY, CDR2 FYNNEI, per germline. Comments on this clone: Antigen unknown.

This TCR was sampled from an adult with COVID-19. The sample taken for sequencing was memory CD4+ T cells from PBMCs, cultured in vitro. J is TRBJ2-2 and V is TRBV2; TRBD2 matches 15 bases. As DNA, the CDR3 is TGTGCCAGCAGAGGGACTAGCGGGAGGAAGACCGGGGAGCTGTTTTTT. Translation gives CASRGTSGRKTGELFF.